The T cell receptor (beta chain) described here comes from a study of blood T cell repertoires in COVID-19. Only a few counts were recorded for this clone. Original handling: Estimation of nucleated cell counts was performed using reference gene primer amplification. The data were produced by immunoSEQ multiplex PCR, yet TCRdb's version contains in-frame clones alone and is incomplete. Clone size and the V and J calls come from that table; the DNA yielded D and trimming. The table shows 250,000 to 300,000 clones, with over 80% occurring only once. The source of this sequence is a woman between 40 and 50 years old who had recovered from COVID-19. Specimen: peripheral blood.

The CDR3 sequence: CATSSPFRADEQFF. DNA for the CDR3: TGTGCCACCAGTTCTCCTTTCAGGGCCGATGAGCAGTTCTTC. The genes are TRBV24-1 and TRBJ2-1; TRBD1 might be the D (5 bases). Germline V gene data show CDR1 as KGHDR and CDR2 as SFDVKD. Trimming cost V 6 bases and J 8 bases, with 16 bases left between them. This CDR3 contains 14 residues.